The rows below give T cell receptor beta chains drawn from one sample of a study of blood T cell repertoires in COVID-19. Repertoires were generated with immunoSEQ multiplex PCR, while TCRdb's copy carries only in-frame clones and drops some. This sample has approximately 300,000 clones, with roughly nine tenths found just once. Sequencing used peripheral blood. These receptors were collected from a man aged 18 to 35 who had recovered from COVID-19. Each CDR3 is given with its conserved first and last residue. A D gene is named only where the DNA matches it firmly. Clone size is not always given. Where it is, it says once, few, many or a class for expanded clones.

clone_size	v_call	j_call	d_call	cdr3_aa	cdr3_nt
-	TRBV18	TRBJ2-1	TRBD2	CASSLPSGSSYNEQFF	TGTGCCAGCTCACTCCCTAGCGGGAGCTCTTACAATGAGCAGTTCTTC
-	TRBV10-2	TRBJ2-7	TRBD1	CASREPGQGHEQYF	TGCGCCAGCAGGGAACCGGGACAGGGGCACGAGCAGTACTTC
-	TRBV3-1/TRBV3-2	TRBJ2-7	-	CASSQDSRGNYEQYF	TGTGCCAGCAGCCAGGACTCCCGGGGAAACTACGAGCAGTACTTC
once	TRBV7-2	TRBJ1-2	TRBD1	CASSSGQTYGYTF	TGTGCCAGCAGTTCGGGACAGACCTATGGCTACACCTTC
-	TRBV7-3	TRBJ1-3	-	CASSPLDRQILTFSGNTIYF	TGTGCCAGCAGCCCCCTGGACAGACAAATCCTTACCTTCTCTGGAAACACCATATATTTT
-	TRBV4-1	TRBJ2-7	-	CASSPAGPLTYEQYF	TGCGCCAGCAGCCCCGCGGGTCCTCTGACCTACGAGCAGTACTTC
-	TRBV5-6	TRBJ1-3	-	CASSLVAAGNTIYF	TGTGCCAGCAGCTTGGTGGCAGCTGGAAACACCATATATTTT
-	TRBV5-4	TRBJ1-1	TRBD1	CASSDRETEAFF	TGTGCCAGCAGCGACAGGGAGACTGAAGCTTTCTTT
-	TRBV5-1	TRBJ2-4	TRBD2	CASSQGLAGAGNIQYF	TGCGCCAGCAGCCAAGGACTAGCGGGAGCTGGAAACATTCAGTACTTC
-	TRBV28	TRBJ2-7	TRBD2	CASSPLAGAYEQYF	TGTGCCAGCAGCCCTTTAGCGGGAGCTTACGAGCAGTACTTC
-	TRBV12-3/TRBV12-4	TRBJ1-3	TRBD1	CASFQGERNTIYF	TGTGCCAGCTTCCAGGGGGAAAGAAACACCATATATTTT
-	TRBV3-1/TRBV3-2	TRBJ2-1	-	CASSQDAGRGKEQFF	TGTGCCAGCAGCCAAGATGCAGGGCGAGGTAAAGAGCAGTTCTTC
-	TRBV6-2/TRBV6-3	TRBJ2-5	-	CASSSLETQYF	TGTGCCAGCAGTTCCCTGGAGACCCAGTACTTC
-	TRBV18	TRBJ2-3	TRBD2	CASSPGLAGTTQYF	TGTGCCAGCTCACCGGGACTAGCGGGGACTACGCAGTATTTT
-	TRBV12-3/TRBV12-4	TRBJ1-2	TRBD1	CASSTGTGIDTF	TGTGCCAGCAGTACCGGGACAGGGATAGACACCTTC
-	TRBV3-1/TRBV3-2	TRBJ2-7	TRBD1	CASSQPLRTGINEQYF	TGTGCCAGCAGCCAACCCTTACGGACAGGGATAAACGAGCAGTACTTC
-	TRBV2	TRBJ1-3	-	CASRGGEVGTIYF	TGTGCCAGCAGAGGCGGTGAGGTTGGCACCATATATTTT
-	TRBV25-1	TRBJ1-3	TRBD1	CASSELTGSGNTIYF	TGTGCCAGCAGTGAATTGACAGGGTCTGGAAACACCATATATTTT
-	TRBV6-5	TRBJ2-7	TRBD1	CASAWTGLSEQYF	TGTGCCAGCGCCTGGACAGGGCTCAGCGAGCAGTACTTC
-	TRBV28	TRBJ2-5	TRBD1	CASSQLTGFGETQYF	TGTGCCAGCAGTCAACTGACAGGGTTTGGGGAGACCCAGTACTTC
-	TRBV7-8	TRBJ2-3	TRBD2	CASSTTSGGADTQYF	TGTGCCAGCAGCACCACTAGCGGGGGAGCAGATACGCAGTATTTT
-	TRBV4-1	TRBJ1-1	TRBD1	CASRTGTDYTEAFF	TGCGCCAGCAGGACTGGGACAGATTACACTGAAGCTTTCTTT
-	TRBV27	TRBJ1-1	TRBD1	CASSPDRGLNTEAFF	TGTGCCAGCAGTCCCGACAGGGGGCTTAACACTGAAGCTTTCTTT
-	TRBV14	TRBJ2-3	TRBD2	CASSQLPGLAGDGGTDTQYF	TGTGCCAGCAGCCAACTACCGGGACTAGCGGGGGACGGCGGCACAGATACGCAGTATTTT
-	TRBV19	TRBJ1-1	TRBD1	CASSIQGAGVGNTEAFF	TGTGCCAGTAGTATACAGGGGGCAGGAGTGGGGAACACTGAAGCTTTCTTT
-	TRBV3-1/TRBV3-2	TRBJ2-5	TRBD2	CASSHLASGGVETQYF	TGTGCCAGCAGCCACCTAGCTAGCGGGGGGGTTGAGACCCAGTACTTC
-	TRBV27	TRBJ1-6	-	CASTLNPNAYNSPLHF	TGTGCCAGCACTCTAAACCCAAATGCCTATAATTCACCCCTCCACTTT
-	TRBV30	TRBJ1-1	-	CAWSRQSMNTEAFF	TGTGCCTGGAGTCGACAGTCAATGAACACTGAAGCTTTCTTT